Listed here are 28 T cell receptor beta chains from one sample, sequenced in a study of blood T cells in healthy people across ages. It was with a sample-barcoded 5' primer and a J-beta primer mix that a second PCR of about 6 to 11 cycles was run. One entry per CDR3 protein results from TCRdb running MiXCR on the 5' RACE reads. The table records more than 750,000 distinct CDR3 sequences, almost 30% of them present only once. These data were also filed under a second study, of T cells of mothers and their children.

Material: blood. All receptors come from a woman aged 35 to 49 in good health.

This clonotype appeared many times. The chain is built from TRBV6-6 and TRBJ1-2; possible D gene TRBD1, 5 bases. The CDR3 has 17 amino acids. CDR1 and CDR2 (germline): MNHNY, SVGAGI (reference sequence). Trimming removed 0 bases from V and 8 bases from J, with 22 bases in between. For the CDR3, the DNA is TGTGCCAGCAGTTACTCCGCCCCTCCAGTGGCAGGGAGCGGCTACACCTTC. This encodes CASSYSAPPVAGSGYTF.

The chain is built from TRBV7-2 and TRBJ1-2, with no clear D. V was clipped by 0 bases and J by 8 bases, with 4 bases between them. The CDR3 loop spans 11 amino acids. The germline gives CDR1 SGHTA, CDR2 FQGNSA. The CDR3 DNA sequence: TGTGCCAGCAGCTTAGCGGTAGGCTACACCTTC. Protein sequence: CASSLAVGYTF.

This clonotype appeared many times. One junction end does not reproduce the germline sequence, and a read error may be involved. The J gene is TRBJ2-5, the V gene TRBV3-1, with D tentatively TRBD1 (6 bases). Germline CDR1 is LGHDT and CDR2 is YNNKEL (reference sequence). The CDR3 has 18 amino acids. The CDR3 DNA reads TGTGCCAGCAGCCAAGAATCGAGGATAGACAGGCCACAAGCGACCCAGTACTTC. Translating it yields CASSQESRIDRPQATQYF.

This clonotype was found many times. The V gene is TRBV15, the J gene TRBJ2-1; no definite D call. Looked up from germline, CDR1 is LNHNV and CDR2 is YYDKDF (reference sequence). This CDR3 is built from 13 residues. V lost 3 bases and J lost 5, with 8 bases in between. CDR3 nucleotide sequence: TGTGCCACCAGCAGGGGCCGAGACAATGAGCAGTTCTTC. Amino acid sequence: CATSRGRDNEQFF.

This clonotype has just a few counts. A read error is possible here, since a much larger clone lies one base away. The rearrangement uses TRBV7-3 and TRBJ1-5, with D unresolved. The CDR3 is 13 amino acids. Germline lookup yields CDR1 SGHTA and CDR2 FQGTGA. V gave up 1 base and J gave up 4 bases, with 5 bases separating them. CDR3 coding DNA: TGTGCCAGCAGCTTAAACCCTAATCAGCCCCAGCATTTT. Translation: CASSLNPNQPQHF.

Ten or more counts support this clonotype. The chain uses TRBV15 and TRBJ2-1; unclear D gene. There are 11 residues in the CDR3. CDR1 LNHNV and CDR2 YYDKDF come from the germline V gene (reference sequence). Trimming removed 1 base at V and 6 bases at J, with 1 base between. DNA of the CDR3: TGTGCCACCAGCAGAGTCAATGAGCAGTTCTTC. Amino acid sequence: CATSRVNEQFF.

The chain joins TRBV12-3 or TRBV12-4 to TRBJ2-7; unclear D gene. The germline V and J ends were trimmed by 2 bases and 2 bases, with 7 bases remaining between them. The CDR3 totals 13 residues. CDR3 amino acids: CASSLRKAYEQYF. CDR3 sequence (DNA): TGTGCCAGCAGTTTACGCAAGGCCTACGAGCAGTACTTC.

The chain recombines TRBV4-1 with TRBJ1-1, with D hard to call. Between the trimmed V and J ends, which lost 4 bases and 0 bases, there was a span of 9 bases. The V gene's germline CDR1 is MGHRA and CDR2 YSYEKL. CDR3 size: 14 residues. CDR3 in amino acids: CASSRQAMNTEAFF. The DNA for the CDR3 is TGCGCCAGCAGCCGTCAGGCTATGAACACTGAAGCTTTCTTT.

The genes are TRBV5-1 and TRBJ1-1; TRBD1 is a possible D gene (5 bases). The V end was cut by 0 bases, the J end by 2 bases, with 17 bases between. This CDR3 region has 17 residues. Germline values: CDR1 SGHRS, CDR2 YFSETQ. CDR3 region: CASSLVRGDVVNTEAFF. The CDR3 coding sequence is TGCGCCAGCAGCTTGGTCAGAGGGGATGTGGTCAACACTGAAGCTTTCTTT.

The chain links TRBV28 to TRBJ1-1; D may be TRBD1 (5 bases). V was cut by 7 bases and J by 8 bases, with 20 bases left in between. Germline V gene data show CDR1 as MDHEN and CDR2 as SYDVKM. The CDR3 runs to 14 residues. The CDR3 coding sequence is TGTGCCAGCACCTTCGCGGGGACCCGCAAGGAAGCTTTCTTT. This translates into CASTFAGTRKEAFF.

This rearrangement joins TRBV4-3 to TRBJ2-3; tentative D call: TRBD2 (6 bases). V lost 1 base and J 4 bases, leaving 6 bases between the germline ends. Germline CDR1 LGHNA, CDR2 YSLEER. The CDR3 has 13 residues. This CDR3 is CASSQGRADTQYF. The DNA for the CDR3 is TGCGCCAGCAGCCAAGGGAGGGCAGATACGCAGTATTTT.

The chain links TRBV29-1 to TRBJ2-3, with 14 positions matching TRBD2. V was pared by 6 bases and J by 5 bases, with 10 bases of the junction left unmatched. The germline gives CDR1 SQVTM, CDR2 ANQGSEA. This CDR3 contains 16 residues. The CDR3 sequence is CSVEQGLAGDRDTQYF. The DNA of the CDR3 is TGCAGCGTGGAACAGGGACTAGCGGGAGATCGAGATACGCAGTATTTT.

This clonotype was picked up a small number of times. The rearrangement links TRBV15 to TRBJ1-1, with 7 bases matching TRBD1. V lost 5 bases to trimming and J lost 0 bases; unmatched junction nucleotides: 15. The CDR3 contains 18 residues. CDR1 LNHNV and CDR2 YYDKDF come from the germline V gene (reference sequence). CDR3 residues: CATSQGGGARTMNTEAFF. For the CDR3, the DNA is TGTGCCACCAGCCAAGGGGGCGGTGCACGGACCATGAACACTGAAGCTTTCTTT.

The chain uses TRBV4-1 and TRBJ2-3; 11 positions agree with TRBD2. The J segment lost 5 bases and the V segment lost 4 bases, leaving 8 bases of the junction unmatched. CDR1 MGHRA and CDR2 YSYEKL come from the germline V gene. CDR3 length equals 16 residues. The CDR3 region is CASSRQLAGAGDTQYF. CDR3 DNA: TGCGCCAGCAGCCGCCAACTAGCGGGGGCTGGAGATACGCAGTATTTT.

This clonotype was counted only a few times. The chain couples TRBV25-1 to TRBJ1-6; possibly TRBD1 for D (5 bases). Germline values: CDR1 MGHDK, CDR2 SYGVNS. This CDR3 has 14 residues. V was cut by 3 bases and J by 10 bases, with 13 bases left in between. CDR3 coding DNA: TGTGCCAGCAGTGACGTCGGGGGAGAGTCACCCCTCCACTTT. Translating it yields CASSDVGGESPLHF.

V is TRBV5-1 and J is TRBJ2-1; D perhaps matches TRBD2 (6 bases). Per germline, CDR1 SGHRS and CDR2 YFSETQ. The CDR3 contains 13 residues. V lost 4 bases and J lost 8, with 13 bases in between. The DNA for the CDR3 is TGCGCCAGCAGCCGGGGGAGTACTGATGAGCAGTTCTTC. This sequence encodes CASSRGSTDEQFF.

The rearrangement uses TRBV28 and TRBJ2-4; D gene ambiguous. The J call may be wrong; the DNA end is better matched by TRBJ2-7. The CDR3 length is 13 residues. Germline loops: CDR1 MDHEN, CDR2 SYDVKM. CDR3 loop: CASSASRTYEQYF. The DNA of the CDR3 is TGTGCCAGCAGTGCCTCGCGGACGTACGAGCAGTACTTC.

This chain links TRBV3-1 with TRBJ2-5; 9 bases are a match to TRBD2. Per the germline V gene, CDR1 is LGHDT and CDR2 is YNNKEL (reference sequence). V gave up 2 bases and J gave up 2 bases; unmatched junction bases: 6. The CDR3 has 16 residues. The CDR3 here is CASSQMASGGQETQYF. The CDR3 coding sequence is TGTGCCAGCAGCCAAATGGCGAGCGGGGGGCAAGAGACCCAGTACTTC.

As for this clonotype: It may be a read error: a sequence one base away is much more abundant. V is TRBV20-1 and J is TRBJ2-7; either TRBD1 or TRBD2 may fit D (5 bases each). V dropped 3 bases and J dropped 3 bases, with 15 bases sitting between them. Germline CDR1 and CDR2: DFQATT and SNEGSKA (reference sequence). The CDR3 runs 14 residues. The DNA of the CDR3 is TGCAGTGCTAGGGGGCCAGCGGACTTCTACGAGCAGTACTTC. It encodes CSARGPADFYEQYF.

The J gene is TRBJ2-3, the V gene TRBV20-1; 7 nucleotides match TRBD2. The germline V gene has CDR1 DFQATT and CDR2 SNEGSKA (reference sequence). V lost 0 bases to trimming and J lost 4 bases; unmatched junction nucleotides: 16. The length of the CDR3 is 18 residues. CDR3 protein: CSARDRGFGAGVADTQYF. As DNA, the CDR3 is TGCAGTGCTAGAGATCGGGGATTCGGCGCGGGAGTGGCAGATACGCAGTATTTT.

J is TRBJ2-1 and V is TRBV9, with a weak D call TRBD1 (5 bases). This CDR3 is built from 20 residues. Trimming stripped 4 bases from V and 5 bases from J, with 31 bases between. Germline V gives CDR1 SGDLS, CDR2 YYNGEE. The CDR3 bases are TGTGCCAGCAGCCCAGCCCCGGACACCGAAACTACATATAGAGACAATGAGCAGTTCTTC. Protein: CASSPAPDTETTYRDNEQFF.

The chain carries TRBV19 and TRBJ2-1; D assignment may be TRBD1 or TRBD2 (5 bases each). This CDR3 spans 13 amino acids. In germline, CDR1 is LNHDA, CDR2 SQIVND (reference sequence). The V gene lost 10 bases and the J gene lost 5 bases, with 15 bases spanning the gap. This CDR3 is CATGARTNNEQFF. The CDR3 coding sequence is TGTGCCACCGGGGCCCGGACCAACAATGAGCAGTTCTTC.

This clonotype occurred a few times. The rearrangement uses TRBV11-2 and TRBJ2-7; 10 bases are shared with TRBD2. Germline lookup yields CDR1 SGHAT and CDR2 FQNNGV. V shed 5 bases, J shed 4 bases, and the junction held 11 bases outside the gene matches. CDR3 size: 16 residues. The CDR3 DNA reads as TGTGCCAGCAGCCCCAGCCAACTAGCGGGGATTTACGAGCAGTACTTC. As protein: CASSPSQLAGIYEQYF.

This chain connects TRBV6-1 to TRBJ1-5; D ambiguous. The CDR3 is 13 amino acids. Germline V lookup: CDR1 MNHNS, CDR2 SASEGT. The V gene lost 3 bases and the J gene lost 9 bases, with 12 bases spanning the gap. The CDR3 loop is CASSERPGSPQHF. The CDR3 DNA sequence: TGTGCCAGCAGTGAGCGCCCTGGTTCGCCCCAGCATTTT.

In regard to this clonotype: A much larger clone lies one base from this, so it may be a read error. The rearrangement links TRBV20-1 to TRBJ2-1, with TRBD2 matching over 9 bases. The CDR3 contains 16 residues. Unmatched junction bases numbered 6, after V lost 1 base and J lost 2 bases. CDR1 is DFQATT and CDR2 is SNEGSKA in the germline V gene (reference sequence). The CDR3 sequence: CSARAGAGGPYNEQFF. Here the CDR3 DNA reads TGCAGTGCTAGAGCCGGAGCGGGGGGCCCCTACAATGAGCAGTTCTTC.

In its sample, this clonotype was seen once. The junction and the germline gene differ at one end; a read error may be behind it. The rearrangement joins TRBV28 to TRBJ2-6, with D possibly matching TRBD1 (5 bases). The CDR3 loop spans 15 amino acids. Germline values: CDR1 MDHEN, CDR2 SYDVKM. In nucleotides, the CDR3 is TGTGCCAGCAGTGAAAGGATCTCTGGGGCCAACGTCCGGACTTTC. This codes for CASSERISGANVRTF.

Turning to this clonotype: This may be a read error, as it is one base from a much larger clone. The chain uses TRBV6-5 and TRBJ2-1, with 10 bases that match TRBD1. Judging by the DNA end, TRBJ2-7 fits better; the J call may be wrong. From germline, CDR1 is MNHEY and CDR2 SVGAGI. The CDR3 runs 14 residues. The CDR3 here is CASSTDRGLNKQYF. For the CDR3, the DNA is TGTGCCAGCAGCACTGACAGGGGGCTAAACAAGCAGTACTTC.

The chain combines TRBV4-1 with TRBJ2-5; 11 nucleotides line up with TRBD2. V shed 1 base, J shed 0 bases, and the junction held 19 bases outside the gene matches. Germline V lookup: CDR1 MGHRA, CDR2 YSYEKL. CDR3 length: 22 residues. The CDR3 is CASSQGIVGGVISGGDQETQYF. CDR3 nucleotides: TGCGCCAGCAGCCAAGGAATAGTGGGAGGGGTCATTAGCGGGGGGGACCAAGAGACCCAGTACTTC.